This entry features one T cell receptor beta chain sequence. Original processing notes: Scientists estimated how many nucleated cells there were by amplifying reference gene primers. TCRdb's table, derived via immunoSEQ multiplex PCR, lists solely in-frame clones and lacks some. The DNA was the basis for D and trimming; V, J and clone size are from that table. The table has around 100,000 clones, about 90% seen once. These data come from a study of blood T cell repertoires in COVID-19. Study as a whole: The origin of the acute and convalescent COVID-19 samples was the United States, Italy and Spain. In each case, the material was cDNA or gDNA derived from T cells, B-cell-depleted T cells, or PBMCs.

Trimming took 3 bases from V and 3 from J; bases not matched to a gene: 2. Germline V CDR1 and CDR2: LNHDA, SQIVND (reference sequence). The CDR3 covers 14 residues. This TCR was sampled from a man aged 18-30 years with acute or convalescent COVID-19. Sequences were obtained from peripheral blood. The chain couples TRBV19 to TRBJ2-7; 10 nucleotides agree with TRBD1. In DNA, the CDR3 is TGTGCCAGTAGTATCCGGGACAGGGGCTACGAGCAGTACTTC. This translates into CASSIRDRGYEQYF.